This is a list of T cell receptor beta chains from one sample in a study of cytomegalovirus exposure and HLA in healthy donors. Sequenced by immunoSEQ multiplex PCR; TCRdb stores in-frame clones only, minus some. In the table there are 130,000 to 150,000 clones, around 83% of which are singletons. The sample taken for sequencing was PBMCs. All receptors come from a man between 40 and 49 years old in good health and CMV-seropositive. CDR3s include the opening cysteine and the closing phenylalanine or tryptophan. The order of the fields is J gene, D gene, clone size, V gene, CDR3 length, CDR3 protein, CDR3 DNA. D genes are given only for firm matches. The size of a clone is reported for some rows only, either as once, few or many, or as a class for expanded clones.

j_call: TRBJ2-5; d_call: TRBD2; clone_size: NA; v_call: TRBV11-2; cdr3_length: 15; cdr3_aa: CASSLDWTRQETQYF; cdr3_nt: TGTGCCAGCAGCTTAGATTGGACTAGACAAGAGACCCAGTACTTC
j_call: TRBJ2-1; d_call: NA; clone_size: NA; v_call: TRBV27; cdr3_length: 16; cdr3_aa: CASSIYPDQGWDEQFF; cdr3_nt: TGTGCCAGCAGTATCTACCCTGATCAGGGGTGGGATGAGCAGTTCTTC
j_call: TRBJ2-5; d_call: TRBD1; clone_size: NA; v_call: TRBV5-4; cdr3_length: 15; cdr3_aa: CASSLDRTGQETQYF; cdr3_nt: TGTGCCAGCAGCTTAGATAGGACAGGACAAGAGACCCAGTACTTC
j_call: TRBJ2-1; d_call: NA; clone_size: few; v_call: TRBV7-8; cdr3_length: 11; cdr3_aa: CASRSYNEQFF; cdr3_nt: TGTGCCAGCCGCAGCTACAATGAGCAGTTCTTC
j_call: TRBJ2-7; d_call: TRBD2; clone_size: NA; v_call: TRBV10-1; cdr3_length: 18; cdr3_aa: CASSEGLAGGFIPYEQYF; cdr3_nt: TGCGCCAGCAGTGAAGGACTAGCGGGAGGTTTTATTCCCTACGAGCAGTACTTC
j_call: TRBJ1-2; d_call: NA; clone_size: NA; v_call: TRBV2; cdr3_length: 12; cdr3_aa: CASRDNPYGYTF; cdr3_nt: TGTGCCAGCAGGGACAACCCTTATGGCTACACCTTC
j_call: TRBJ2-7; d_call: TRBD1; clone_size: once; v_call: TRBV6-1; cdr3_length: 14; cdr3_aa: CASSRQGEKDEQYF; cdr3_nt: TGTGCCAGCAGTCGACAGGGAGAGAAGGACGAGCAGTACTTC
j_call: TRBJ1-5; d_call: TRBD1; clone_size: NA; v_call: TRBV19; cdr3_length: 13; cdr3_aa: CASSNRGNQPQHF; cdr3_nt: TGTGCCAGTAGTAACAGGGGGAATCAGCCCCAGCATTTT
j_call: TRBJ1-6; d_call: TRBD1; clone_size: NA; v_call: TRBV27; cdr3_length: 14; cdr3_aa: CASSFGTGNSPLHF; cdr3_nt: TGTGCCAGCAGTTTTGGGACAGGGAACTCACCCCTCCACTTT
j_call: TRBJ2-1; d_call: NA; clone_size: NA; v_call: TRBV7-8; cdr3_length: 16; cdr3_aa: CASSLASGLPYNEQFF; cdr3_nt: TGTGCCAGCAGCTTAGCGTCGGGGTTACCCTACAATGAGCAGTTCTTC
j_call: TRBJ1-2; d_call: NA; clone_size: NA; v_call: TRBV27; cdr3_length: 14; cdr3_aa: CASSPREGAYGYTF; cdr3_nt: TGTGCCAGTTCTCCCCGGGAGGGAGCTTATGGCTACACCTTC
j_call: TRBJ2-1; d_call: NA; clone_size: few; v_call: TRBV6-5; cdr3_length: 15; cdr3_aa: CASSLPGSSYNEQFF; cdr3_nt: TGTGCCAGCAGCCTACCCGGGAGCTCCTACAATGAGCAGTTCTTC
j_call: TRBJ2-7; d_call: TRBD2; clone_size: NA; v_call: TRBV10-3; cdr3_length: 14; cdr3_aa: CAISRLAGEGEQYF; cdr3_nt: TGTGCCATCAGCCGACTAGCGGGAGAGGGCGAGCAGTACTTC
j_call: TRBJ2-1; d_call: TRBD2; clone_size: NA; v_call: TRBV15; cdr3_length: 14; cdr3_aa: CATSNGLAGSEQFF; cdr3_nt: TGTGCCACCAGCAACGGACTAGCGGGGAGTGAGCAGTTCTTC
j_call: TRBJ1-5; d_call: TRBD1; clone_size: NA; v_call: TRBV7-9; cdr3_length: 16; cdr3_aa: CASSLVGQGANQPQHF; cdr3_nt: TGTGCCAGCAGCTTAGTCGGACAGGGCGCCAATCAGCCCCAGCATTTT
j_call: TRBJ2-1; d_call: TRBD2; clone_size: many; v_call: TRBV7-9; cdr3_length: 17; cdr3_aa: CASSSRTSGFSNNEQFF; cdr3_nt: TGTGCCAGCAGCTCCCGGACTAGCGGGTTCTCAAACAATGAGCAGTTCTTC
j_call: TRBJ2-7; d_call: TRBD1; clone_size: NA; v_call: TRBV27; cdr3_length: 14; cdr3_aa: CASSLGQGFYEQYF; cdr3_nt: TGTGCCAGCAGTTTGGGACAGGGATTTTACGAGCAGTACTTC
j_call: TRBJ2-5; d_call: NA; clone_size: NA; v_call: TRBV6-6; cdr3_length: 14; cdr3_aa: CASSYPQVRETQYF; cdr3_nt: TGTGCCAGCAGTTACCCGCAGGTTAGGGAGACCCAGTACTTC
j_call: TRBJ1-1; d_call: TRBD1; clone_size: NA; v_call: TRBV30; cdr3_length: 15; cdr3_aa: CAWNKLGGAGTEAFF; cdr3_nt: TGTGCCTGGAACAAGCTAGGGGGCGCGGGGACTGAAGCTTTCTTT
j_call: TRBJ2-5; d_call: NA; clone_size: NA; v_call: TRBV29-1; cdr3_length: 13; cdr3_aa: CSAVGLREETQYF; cdr3_nt: TGCAGCGCTGTTGGTCTCCGAGAAGAGACCCAGTACTTC
j_call: TRBJ1-1; d_call: NA; clone_size: few; v_call: TRBV7-2; cdr3_length: 13; cdr3_aa: CASSLGRYTEAFF; cdr3_nt: TGTGCCAGCAGCTTAGGCAGGTATACCGAAGCTTTCTTT
j_call: TRBJ1-4; d_call: NA; clone_size: NA; v_call: TRBV9; cdr3_length: 13; cdr3_aa: CASSPRDLGKLFF; cdr3_nt: TGTGCCAGCAGCCCAAGGGACTTAGGAAAACTGTTTTTT
j_call: TRBJ2-2; d_call: NA; clone_size: NA; v_call: TRBV9; cdr3_length: 15; cdr3_aa: CASSVRSRNTGELFF; cdr3_nt: TGTGCCAGCAGCGTCAGGTCAAGGAACACCGGGGAGCTGTTTTTT
j_call: TRBJ2-7; d_call: NA; clone_size: NA; v_call: TRBV18; cdr3_length: 14; cdr3_aa: CASSPTPEPYEQYF; cdr3_nt: TGTGCCAGCTCACCCACCCCGGAGCCCTACGAGCAGTACTTC
j_call: TRBJ2-7; d_call: NA; clone_size: NA; v_call: TRBV7-3; cdr3_length: 12; cdr3_aa: CASSSTGYEQYF; cdr3_nt: TGTGCCAGCAGCTCGACAGGCTACGAGCAGTACTTC
j_call: TRBJ1-2; d_call: NA; clone_size: NA; v_call: TRBV21-1; cdr3_length: 15; cdr3_aa: CASLGGEPRRYGYTF; cdr3_nt: TGTGCCAGCCTCGGAGGAGAACCTCGGCGGTATGGCTACACCTTC